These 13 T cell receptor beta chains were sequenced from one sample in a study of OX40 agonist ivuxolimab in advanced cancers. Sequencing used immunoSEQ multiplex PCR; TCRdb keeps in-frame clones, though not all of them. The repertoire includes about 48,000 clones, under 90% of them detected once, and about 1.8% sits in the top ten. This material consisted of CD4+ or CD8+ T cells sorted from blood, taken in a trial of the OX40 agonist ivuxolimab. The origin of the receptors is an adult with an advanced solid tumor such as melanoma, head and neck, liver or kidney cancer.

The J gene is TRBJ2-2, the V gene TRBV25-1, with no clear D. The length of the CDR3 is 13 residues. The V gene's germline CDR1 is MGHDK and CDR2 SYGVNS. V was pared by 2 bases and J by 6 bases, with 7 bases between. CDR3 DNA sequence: TGTGCCAGCAGTGAACCTGGAGCCGGGGAGCTGTTTTTT. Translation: CASSEPGAGELFF. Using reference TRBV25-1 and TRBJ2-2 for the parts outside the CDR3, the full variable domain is EADIYQTPRYLVIGTGKKITLECSQTMGHDKMYWYQQDPGMELHLIHYSYGVNSTEKGDLSSESTVSRIRTEHFPLTLESARPSHTSQYLCASSEPGAGELFFGEGSRLTVL.

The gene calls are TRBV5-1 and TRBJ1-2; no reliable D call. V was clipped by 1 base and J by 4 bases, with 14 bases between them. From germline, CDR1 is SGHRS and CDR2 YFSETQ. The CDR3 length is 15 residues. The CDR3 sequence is CASSLSTERIYGYTF. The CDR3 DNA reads TGCGCCAGCAGCTTGTCAACAGAGAGAATCTATGGCTACACCTTC.

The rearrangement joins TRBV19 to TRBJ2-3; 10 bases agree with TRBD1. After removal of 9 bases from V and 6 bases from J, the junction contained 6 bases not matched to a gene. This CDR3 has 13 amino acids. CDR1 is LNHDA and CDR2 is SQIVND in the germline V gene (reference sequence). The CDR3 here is CASRRQGADTQYF. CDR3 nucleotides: TGTGCCAGCAGGAGACAGGGGGCCGATACGCAGTATTTT.

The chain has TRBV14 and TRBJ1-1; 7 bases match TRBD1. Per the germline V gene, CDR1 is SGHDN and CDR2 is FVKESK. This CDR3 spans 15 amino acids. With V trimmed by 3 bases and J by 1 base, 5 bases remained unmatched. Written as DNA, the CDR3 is TGTGCCAGCAGCCACTTTGGACAGGCGAACACTGAAGCTTTCTTT. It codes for CASSHFGQANTEAFF.

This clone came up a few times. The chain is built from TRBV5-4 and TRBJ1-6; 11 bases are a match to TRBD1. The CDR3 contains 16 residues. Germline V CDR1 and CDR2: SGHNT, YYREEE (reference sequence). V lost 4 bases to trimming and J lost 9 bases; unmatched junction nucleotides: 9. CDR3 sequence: CASSPGQGATGSPLHF. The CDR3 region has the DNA TGTGCCAGCAGCCCCGGACAGGGGGCGACGGGTTCACCCCTCCACTTT.

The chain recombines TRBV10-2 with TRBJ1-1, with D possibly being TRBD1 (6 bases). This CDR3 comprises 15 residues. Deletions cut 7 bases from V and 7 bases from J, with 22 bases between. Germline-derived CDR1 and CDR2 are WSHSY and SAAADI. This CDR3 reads CASIQWGIQGGEAFF. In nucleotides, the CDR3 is TGCGCCAGCATCCAATGGGGGATACAGGGAGGTGAAGCTTTCTTT.

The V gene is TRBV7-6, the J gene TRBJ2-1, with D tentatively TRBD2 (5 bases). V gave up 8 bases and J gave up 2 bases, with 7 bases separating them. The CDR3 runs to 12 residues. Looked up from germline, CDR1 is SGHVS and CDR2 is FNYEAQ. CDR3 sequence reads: CASSSPYNEQFF. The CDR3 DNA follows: TGTGCCAGCTCTAGCCCCTACAATGAGCAGTTCTTC.

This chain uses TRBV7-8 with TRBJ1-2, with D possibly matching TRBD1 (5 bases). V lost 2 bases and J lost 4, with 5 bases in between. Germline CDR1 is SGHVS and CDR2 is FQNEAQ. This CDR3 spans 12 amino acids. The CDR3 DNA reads TGTGCCAGCAGCTTACAGGGCTATGGCTACACCTTC. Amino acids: CASSLQGYGYTF.

CDR3 DNA sequence: TGTGCCAGTAGTTGGTTAGACACTGAAGCTTTCTTT. Amino acids: CASSWLDTEAFF. The chain uses TRBV19 and TRBJ1-1; unclear D gene. CDR1 and CDR2 from the germline V gene are LNHDA and SQIVND (reference sequence). This CDR3 is 12 amino acids long. The germline V and J ends were trimmed by 5 bases and 3 bases, with 7 bases remaining between them.

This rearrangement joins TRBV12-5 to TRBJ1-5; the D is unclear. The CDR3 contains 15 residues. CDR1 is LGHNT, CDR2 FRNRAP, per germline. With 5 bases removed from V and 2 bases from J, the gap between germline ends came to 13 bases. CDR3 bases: TGTGCTAGTGGTCTTCTCGGTGGAGGCAATCAGCCCCAGCATTTT. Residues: CASGLLGGGNQPQHF.

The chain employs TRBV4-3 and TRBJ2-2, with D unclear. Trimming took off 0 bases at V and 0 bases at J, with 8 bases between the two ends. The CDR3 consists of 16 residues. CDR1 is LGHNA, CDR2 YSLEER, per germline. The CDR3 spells CASSQEVGTNTGELFF. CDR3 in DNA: TGCGCCAGCAGCCAAGAGGTGGGGACGAACACCGGGGAGCTGTTTTTT.

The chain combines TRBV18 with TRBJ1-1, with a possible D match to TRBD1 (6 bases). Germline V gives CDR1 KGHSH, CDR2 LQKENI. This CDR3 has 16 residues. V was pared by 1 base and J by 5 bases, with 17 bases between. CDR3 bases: TGTGCCAGCTCACCACATGGACCGGGGGCGGGGACTGAAGCTTTCTTT. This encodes CASSPHGPGAGTEAFF.

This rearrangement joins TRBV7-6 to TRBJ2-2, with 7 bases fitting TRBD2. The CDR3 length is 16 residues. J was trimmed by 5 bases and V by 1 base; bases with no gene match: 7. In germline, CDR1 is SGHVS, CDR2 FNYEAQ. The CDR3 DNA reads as TGTGCCAGCAGCTTAGGTCGGGGGGTGACGACCGGGGAGCTGTTTTTT. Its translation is CASSLGRGVTTGELFF.